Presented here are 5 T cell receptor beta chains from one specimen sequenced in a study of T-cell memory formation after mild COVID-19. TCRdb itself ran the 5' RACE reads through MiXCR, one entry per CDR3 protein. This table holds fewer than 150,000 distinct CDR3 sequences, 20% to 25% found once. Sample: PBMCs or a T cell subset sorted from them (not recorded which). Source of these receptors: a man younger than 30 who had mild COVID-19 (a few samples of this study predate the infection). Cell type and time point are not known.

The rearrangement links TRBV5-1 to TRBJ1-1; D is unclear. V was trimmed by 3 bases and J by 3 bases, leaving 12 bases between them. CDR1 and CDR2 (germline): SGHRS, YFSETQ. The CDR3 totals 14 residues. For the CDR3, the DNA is TGCGCCAGCAGCTCTGTTTTTGGGGACACTGAAGCTTTCTTT. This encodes CASSSVFGDTEAFF.

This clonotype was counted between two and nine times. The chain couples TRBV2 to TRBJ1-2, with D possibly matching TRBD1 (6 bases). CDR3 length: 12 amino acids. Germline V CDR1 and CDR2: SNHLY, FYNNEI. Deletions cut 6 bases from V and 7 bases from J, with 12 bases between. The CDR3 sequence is CASSQGGGGYTF. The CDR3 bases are TGTGCCAGCAGCCAAGGAGGGGGTGGCTACACCTTC.

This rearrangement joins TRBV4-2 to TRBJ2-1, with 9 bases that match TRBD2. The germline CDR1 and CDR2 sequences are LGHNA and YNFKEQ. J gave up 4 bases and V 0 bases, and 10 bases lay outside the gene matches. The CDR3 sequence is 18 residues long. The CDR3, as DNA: TGTGCCAGCAGCCAAGATGGAGCAGCGGGGGGCCCATACAATGAGCAGTTCTTC. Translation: CASSQDGAAGGPYNEQFF.

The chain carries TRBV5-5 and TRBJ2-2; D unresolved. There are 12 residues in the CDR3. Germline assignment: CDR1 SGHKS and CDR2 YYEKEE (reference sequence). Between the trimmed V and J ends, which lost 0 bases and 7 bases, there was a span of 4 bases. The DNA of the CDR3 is TGTGCCAGCAGCTTGGTTGACGGGGAGCTGTTTTTT. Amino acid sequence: CASSLVDGELFF.

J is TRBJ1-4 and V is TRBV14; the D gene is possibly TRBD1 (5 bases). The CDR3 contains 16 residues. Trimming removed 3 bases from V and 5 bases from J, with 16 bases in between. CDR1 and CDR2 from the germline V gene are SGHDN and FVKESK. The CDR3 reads CASSHDRDRGNEKLFF. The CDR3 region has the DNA TGTGCCAGCAGCCATGACCGGGACCGGGGAAATGAAAAACTGTTTTTT. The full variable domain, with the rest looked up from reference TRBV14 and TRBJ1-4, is EAGVTQFPSHSVIEKGQTVTLRCDPISGHDNLYWYRRVMGKEIKFLLHFVKESKQDESGMPNNRFLAERTGGTYSTLKVQPAELEDSGVYFCASSHDRDRGNEKLFFGSGTQLSVL.